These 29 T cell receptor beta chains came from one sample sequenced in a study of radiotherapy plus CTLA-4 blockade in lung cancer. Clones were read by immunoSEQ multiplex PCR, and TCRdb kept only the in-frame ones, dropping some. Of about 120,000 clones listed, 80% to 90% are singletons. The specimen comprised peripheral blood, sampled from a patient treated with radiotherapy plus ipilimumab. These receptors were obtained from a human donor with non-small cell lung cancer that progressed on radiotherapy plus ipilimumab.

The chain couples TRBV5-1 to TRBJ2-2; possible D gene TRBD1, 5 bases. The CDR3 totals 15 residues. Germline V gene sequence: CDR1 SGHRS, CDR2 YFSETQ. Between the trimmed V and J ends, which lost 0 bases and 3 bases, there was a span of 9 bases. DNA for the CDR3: TGCGCCAGCAGCTTGGAGGGGATCTACACCGGGGAGCTGTTTTTT. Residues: CASSLEGIYTGELFF.

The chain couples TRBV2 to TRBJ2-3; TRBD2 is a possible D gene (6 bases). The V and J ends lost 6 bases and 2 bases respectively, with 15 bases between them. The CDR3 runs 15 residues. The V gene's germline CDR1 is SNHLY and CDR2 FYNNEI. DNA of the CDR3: TGTGCCAGCAGCAGCGGGCAGGCCGACACAGATACGCAGTATTTT. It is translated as CASSSGQADTDTQYF.

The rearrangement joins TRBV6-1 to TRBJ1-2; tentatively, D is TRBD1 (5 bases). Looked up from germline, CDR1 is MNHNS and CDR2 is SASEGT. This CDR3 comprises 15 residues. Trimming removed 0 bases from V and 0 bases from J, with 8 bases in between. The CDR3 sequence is CASSEAWGSNYGYTF. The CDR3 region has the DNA TGTGCCAGCAGTGAAGCTTGGGGGTCTAACTATGGCTACACCTTC.

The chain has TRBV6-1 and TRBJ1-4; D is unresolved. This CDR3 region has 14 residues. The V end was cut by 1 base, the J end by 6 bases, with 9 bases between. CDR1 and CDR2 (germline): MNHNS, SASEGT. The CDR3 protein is CASSEGRLDEKLFF. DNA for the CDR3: TGTGCCAGCAGTGAAGGCCGACTTGATGAAAAACTGTTTTTT.

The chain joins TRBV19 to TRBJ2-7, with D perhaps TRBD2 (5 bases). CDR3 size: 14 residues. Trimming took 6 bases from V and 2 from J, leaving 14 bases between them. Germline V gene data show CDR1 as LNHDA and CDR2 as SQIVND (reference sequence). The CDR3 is CASSHPDFAYEQYF. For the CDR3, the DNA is TGTGCCAGTAGCCACCCGGACTTTGCCTACGAGCAGTACTTC.

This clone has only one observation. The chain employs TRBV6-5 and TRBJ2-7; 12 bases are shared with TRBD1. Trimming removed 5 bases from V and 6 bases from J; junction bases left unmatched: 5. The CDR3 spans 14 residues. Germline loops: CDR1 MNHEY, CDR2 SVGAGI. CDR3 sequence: CASSAGTGGFEQYF. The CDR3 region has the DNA TGTGCCAGCAGTGCCGGGACAGGGGGCTTCGAGCAGTACTTC.

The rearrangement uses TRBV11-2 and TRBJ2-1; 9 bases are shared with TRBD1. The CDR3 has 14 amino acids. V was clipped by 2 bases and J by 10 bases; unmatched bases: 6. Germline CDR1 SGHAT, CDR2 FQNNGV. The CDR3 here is CASSLTGGGGEQFF. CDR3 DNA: TGTGCCAGCAGCTTAACAGGGGGCGGAGGGGAGCAGTTCTTC.

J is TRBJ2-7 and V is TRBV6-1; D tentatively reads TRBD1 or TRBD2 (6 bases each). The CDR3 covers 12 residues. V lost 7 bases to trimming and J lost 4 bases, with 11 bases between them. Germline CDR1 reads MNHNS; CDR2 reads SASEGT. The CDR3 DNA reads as TGTGCCAGCATTAGGGGGGTTTACGAGCAGTACTTC. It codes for CASIRGVYEQYF.

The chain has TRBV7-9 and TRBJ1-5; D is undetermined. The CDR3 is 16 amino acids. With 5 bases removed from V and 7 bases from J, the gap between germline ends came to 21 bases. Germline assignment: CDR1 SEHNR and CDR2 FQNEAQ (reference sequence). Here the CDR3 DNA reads TGTGCCAGCAGCATGGAGCCCGCAGTCAAGGGACAGCCCCAGCATTTT. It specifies CASSMEPAVKGQPQHF.

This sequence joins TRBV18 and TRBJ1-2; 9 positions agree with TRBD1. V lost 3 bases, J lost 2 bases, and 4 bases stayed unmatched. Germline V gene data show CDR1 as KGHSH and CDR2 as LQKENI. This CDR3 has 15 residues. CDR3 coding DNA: TGTGCCAGCTCACCGCAGGGACAGGGAAACTATGGCTACACCTTC. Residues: CASSPQGQGNYGYTF.

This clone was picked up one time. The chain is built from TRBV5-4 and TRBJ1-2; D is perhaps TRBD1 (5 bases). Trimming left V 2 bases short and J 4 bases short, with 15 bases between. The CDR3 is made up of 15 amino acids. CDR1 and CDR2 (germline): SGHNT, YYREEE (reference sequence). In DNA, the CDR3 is TGTGCCAGCAGCTTTCCCGGGGGGTCGAGCTATGGCTACACCTTC. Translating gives CASSFPGGSSYGYTF.

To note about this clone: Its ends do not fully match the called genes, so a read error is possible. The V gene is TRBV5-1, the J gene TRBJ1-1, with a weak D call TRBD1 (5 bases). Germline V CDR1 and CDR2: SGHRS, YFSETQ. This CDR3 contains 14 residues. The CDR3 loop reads CASSLGGELRHGGF. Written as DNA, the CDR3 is TGCGCCAGCAGCCTTGGAGGCGAACTGCGCCATGGGGGATTT.

The DNA for the CDR3 is TGTGCCAGCAGACTGGGGGGCACTTTAAGTGGGGACGAGCAGTACTTC. This translates into CASRLGGTLSGDEQYF. The chain carries TRBV28 and TRBJ2-7; D tentatively reads TRBD1 or TRBD2 (6 bases each). The CDR3 is 16 residues long. V lost 6 bases to trimming and J lost 5 bases, with 23 bases between them. Germline loops: CDR1 MDHEN, CDR2 SYDVKM.

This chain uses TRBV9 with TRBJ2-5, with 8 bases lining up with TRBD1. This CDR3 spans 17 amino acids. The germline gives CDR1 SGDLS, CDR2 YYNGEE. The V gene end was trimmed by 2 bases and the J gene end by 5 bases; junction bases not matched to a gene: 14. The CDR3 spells CASSVDPRGRGWETQYF. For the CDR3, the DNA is TGTGCCAGCAGCGTGGACCCCAGGGGGCGCGGATGGGAGACCCAGTACTTC.

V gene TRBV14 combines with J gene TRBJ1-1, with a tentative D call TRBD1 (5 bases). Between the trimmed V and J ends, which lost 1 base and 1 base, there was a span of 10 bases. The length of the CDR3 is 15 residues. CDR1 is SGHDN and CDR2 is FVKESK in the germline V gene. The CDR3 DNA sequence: TGTGCCAGCAGCCAAGTTGGGACGGCGAACACTGAAGCTTTCTTT. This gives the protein CASSQVGTANTEAFF. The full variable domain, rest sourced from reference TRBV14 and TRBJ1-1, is EAGVTQFPSHSVIEKGQTVTLRCDPISGHDNLYWYRRVMGKEIKFLLHFVKESKQDESGMPNNRFLAERTGGTYSTLKVQPAELEDSGVYFCASSQVGTANTEAFFGQGTRLTVV.

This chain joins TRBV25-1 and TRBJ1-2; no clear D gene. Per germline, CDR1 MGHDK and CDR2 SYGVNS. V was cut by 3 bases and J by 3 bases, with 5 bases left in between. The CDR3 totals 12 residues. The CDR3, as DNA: TGTGCCAGCAGTGAGAGGTACTATGGCTACACCTTC. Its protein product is CASSERYYGYTF.

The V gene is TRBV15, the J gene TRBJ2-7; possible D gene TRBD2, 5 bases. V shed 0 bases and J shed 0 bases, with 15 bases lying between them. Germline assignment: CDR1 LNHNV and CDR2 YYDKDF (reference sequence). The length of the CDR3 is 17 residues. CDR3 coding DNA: TGTGCCACCAGCAGAGATTTAGCTAGCTTTATCTCCTACGAGCAGTACTTC. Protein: CATSRDLASFISYEQYF.

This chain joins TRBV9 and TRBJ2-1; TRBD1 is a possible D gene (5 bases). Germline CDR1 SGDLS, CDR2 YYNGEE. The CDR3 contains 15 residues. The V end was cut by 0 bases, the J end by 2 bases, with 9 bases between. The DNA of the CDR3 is TGTGCCAGCAGCGTAGCGGACACAGCCTACAATGAGCAGTTCTTC. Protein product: CASSVADTAYNEQFF.

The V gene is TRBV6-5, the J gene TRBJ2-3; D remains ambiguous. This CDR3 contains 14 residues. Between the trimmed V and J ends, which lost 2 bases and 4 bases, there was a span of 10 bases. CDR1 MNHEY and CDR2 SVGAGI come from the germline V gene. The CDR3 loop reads CASSYRIESDTQYF. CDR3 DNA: TGTGCCAGCAGTTACCGGATCGAATCAGATACGCAGTATTTT.

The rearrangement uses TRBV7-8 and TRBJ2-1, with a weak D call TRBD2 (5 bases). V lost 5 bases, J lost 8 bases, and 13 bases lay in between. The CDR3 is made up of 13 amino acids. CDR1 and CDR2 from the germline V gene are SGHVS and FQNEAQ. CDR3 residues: CASSRTLRDEQFF. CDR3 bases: TGTGCCAGCAGCCGGACTCTGCGCGATGAGCAGTTCTTC.

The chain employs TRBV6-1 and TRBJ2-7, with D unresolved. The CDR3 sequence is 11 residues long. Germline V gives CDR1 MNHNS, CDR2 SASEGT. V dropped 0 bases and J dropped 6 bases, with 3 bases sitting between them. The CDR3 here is CASSEAAEQYF. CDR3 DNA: TGTGCCAGCAGTGAAGCCGCCGAGCAGTACTTC.

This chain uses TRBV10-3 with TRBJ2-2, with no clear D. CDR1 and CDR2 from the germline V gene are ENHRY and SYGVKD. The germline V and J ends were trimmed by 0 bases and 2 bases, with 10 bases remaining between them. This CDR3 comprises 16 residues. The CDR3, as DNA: TGTGCCATCAGTGAGTCGGCTGCCTCAAACACCGGGGAGCTGTTTTTT. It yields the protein CAISESAASNTGELFF.

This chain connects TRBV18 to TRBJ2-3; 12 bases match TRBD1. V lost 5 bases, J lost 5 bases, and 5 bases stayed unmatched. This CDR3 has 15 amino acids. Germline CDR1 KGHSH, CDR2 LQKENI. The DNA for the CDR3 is TGTGCCAGCTCATCGGGACAGGGGGCCAAAGATACGCAGTATTTT. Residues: CASSSGQGAKDTQYF.

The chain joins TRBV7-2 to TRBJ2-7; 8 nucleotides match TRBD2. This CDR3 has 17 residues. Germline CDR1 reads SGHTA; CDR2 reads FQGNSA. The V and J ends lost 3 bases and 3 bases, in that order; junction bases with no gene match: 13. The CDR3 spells CASSFGIAGFRGYEQYF. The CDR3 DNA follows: TGTGCCAGCAGCTTTGGGATAGCGGGATTTCGGGGCTACGAGCAGTACTTC.

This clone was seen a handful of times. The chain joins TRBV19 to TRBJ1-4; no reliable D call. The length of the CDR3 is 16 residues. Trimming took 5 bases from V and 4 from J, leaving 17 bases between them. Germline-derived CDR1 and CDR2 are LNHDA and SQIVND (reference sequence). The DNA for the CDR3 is TGTGCCAGTAGTCCCCGTCACTTCCGAATTAATGAAAAACTGTTTTTT. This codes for CASSPRHFRINEKLFF. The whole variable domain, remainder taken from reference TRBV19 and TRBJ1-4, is DGGITQSPKYLFRKEGQNVTLSCEQNLNHDAMYWYRQDPGQGLRLIYYSQIVNDFQKGDIAEGYSVSREKKESFPLTVTSAQKNPTAFYLCASSPRHFRINEKLFFGSGTQLSVL.

The CDR3 DNA reads as TGTGCCAGCAGCCCGGAGGGACTTTCCATTACTGGGGCCAACGTCCTGACTTTC. Translated, it gives CASSPEGLSITGANVLTF. The chain has TRBV7-8 and TRBJ2-6; tentatively, D is TRBD2 (6 bases). CDR1 and CDR2 (germline): SGHVS, FQNEAQ. The V end was cut by 5 bases, the J end by 2 bases, with 19 bases between. This CDR3 spans 18 amino acids.

The CDR3 DNA follows: TGTGCCAGCAGCGTAGGGTGGGTTCAGAGGGGCGAGCAGTACTTC. It translates to CASSVGWVQRGEQYF. The gene calls are TRBV9 and TRBJ2-7; D is possibly TRBD1 or TRBD2 (5 bases each). The CDR3 is made up of 15 amino acids. V was pared by 0 bases and J by 6 bases, with 16 bases between. The germline V gene has CDR1 SGDLS and CDR2 YYNGEE.

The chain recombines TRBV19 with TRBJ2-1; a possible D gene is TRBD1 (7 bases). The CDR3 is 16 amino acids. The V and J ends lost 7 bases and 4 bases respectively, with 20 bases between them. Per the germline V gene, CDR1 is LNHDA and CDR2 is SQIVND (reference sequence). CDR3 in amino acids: CASNSWGDSPYNEQFF. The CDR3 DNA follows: TGTGCCAGTAACTCCTGGGGGGACAGCCCTTACAATGAGCAGTTCTTC.

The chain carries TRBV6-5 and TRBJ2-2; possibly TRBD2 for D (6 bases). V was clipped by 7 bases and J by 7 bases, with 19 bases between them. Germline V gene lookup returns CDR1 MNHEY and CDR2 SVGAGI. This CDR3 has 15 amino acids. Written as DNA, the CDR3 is TGTGCCAGCACCAAGGAGGGACCCTACGGCGGGGAGCTGTTTTTT. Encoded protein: CASTKEGPYGGELFF.